Listed here are 14 T cell receptor beta chains from one sample, sequenced in a study of identifying expanded T cells in peripheral blood. Repertoires were generated with immunoSEQ multiplex PCR, while TCRdb's copy carries only in-frame clones and drops some. The sample carries around 84,000 clones, 80% to 90% recorded once. Material for sequencing was blood. The receptors were sampled from a person aged 18 to 70 in good health.

The genes are TRBV7-6 and TRBJ1-3; perhaps TRBD1 as D (6 bases). V lost 1 base, J lost 0 bases, and 16 bases lay in between. Per germline, CDR1 SGHVS and CDR2 FNYEAQ. CDR3 size: 18 residues. This chain's CDR3 is CASSLEGRGSSSGNTIYF. The CDR3 DNA reads as TGTGCCAGCAGCTTAGAGGGCAGGGGATCGAGCTCTGGAAACACCATATATTTT.

J is TRBJ1-1 and V is TRBV6-1; D is ambiguous. The CDR3 extends over 13 amino acids. CDR1 and CDR2 (germline): MNHNS, SASEGT. The germline V and J ends were trimmed by 7 bases and 0 bases, with 9 bases remaining between them. In nucleotides, the CDR3 is TGTGCCAGCATCAATTCGATGAACACTGAAGCTTTCTTT. As protein: CASINSMNTEAFF.

CDR3 coding DNA: TGTGCCAGCAGTAAGGGCAGGGGTAATGAAAAACTGTTTTTT. This encodes CASSKGRGNEKLFF. V gene TRBV2 combines with J gene TRBJ1-4, with TRBD1 as a possible D gene (6 bases). CDR1 is SNHLY and CDR2 is FYNNEI in the germline V gene. The CDR3 spans 14 residues. V dropped 5 bases and J dropped 4 bases, with 11 bases sitting between them.

The J gene is TRBJ1-1, the V gene TRBV27; D is uncertain. The CDR3 has 13 amino acids. Trimming took 6 bases from V and 5 from J, leaving 13 bases between them. Per the germline V gene, CDR1 is MNHEY and CDR2 is SMNVEV (reference sequence). The CDR3 region has the DNA TGTGCCAGCAGCGGAAGGGCCGGGACTGAAGCTTTCTTT. Translated, it gives CASSGRAGTEAFF.

This clone was detected only once. The chain has TRBV5-1 and TRBJ2-4, with D unclear. The CDR3 has 13 amino acids. Germline CDR1 reads SGHRS; CDR2 reads YFSETQ. Trimming took off 4 bases at V and 5 bases at J, with 10 bases between the two ends. The CDR3 loop reads CASSQGSENIQYF. The CDR3 bases are TGCGCCAGCAGCCAAGGGTCGGAAAACATTCAGTACTTC.

V usage is TRBV19 and J usage is TRBJ1-1; 12 bases line up with TRBD1. V lost 5 bases, J lost 1 base, and 5 bases stayed unmatched. There are 16 residues in the CDR3. Germline lookup yields CDR1 LNHDA and CDR2 SQIVND (reference sequence). The CDR3, as DNA: TGTGCCAGTAGTCGCGGGACAGGGGGCAGGAACACTGAAGCTTTCTTT. Its protein product is CASSRGTGGRNTEAFF.

The V and J genes are TRBV18 and TRBJ1-2; 8 bases fit TRBD1. The V segment lost 4 bases and the J segment 1 base; nucleotides outside the gene matches: 8. Germline V gene sequence: CDR1 KGHSH, CDR2 LQKENI. The CDR3 length is 16 residues. CDR3 amino acids: CASSRSTGVDNYGYTF. The CDR3 DNA is TGTGCCAGCTCACGCTCGACAGGGGTGGATAACTATGGCTACACCTTC.

The rearrangement joins TRBV7-3 to TRBJ2-5; D gene ambiguous. V was clipped by 5 bases and J by 2 bases, with 15 bases between them. Germline values: CDR1 SGHTA, CDR2 FQGTGA. This CDR3 spans 15 amino acids. The CDR3 coding sequence is TGTGCCAGCAGCCTAAACCCGAGCGCGCAAGAGACCCAGTACTTC. It codes for CASSLNPSAQETQYF.

This chain links TRBV29-1 with TRBJ1-1, with 10 bases that match TRBD1. This CDR3 has 12 residues. The germline V gene encodes CDR1 SQVTM and CDR2 ANQGSEA. With V trimmed by 6 bases and J by 8 bases, 6 bases remained unmatched. CDR3 nucleotides: TGCAGCGTGACAGGGGGCGCGTTGGAAGCTTTCTTT. This encodes CSVTGGALEAFF.

The chain combines TRBV15 with TRBJ1-1; 9 bases agree with TRBD1. The CDR3 contains 16 residues. The germline CDR1 and CDR2 sequences are LNHNV and YYDKDF (reference sequence). V shed 1 base, J shed 3 bases, and the junction held 6 bases outside the gene matches. CDR3 residues: CATSRGGTGRDTEAFF. DNA for the CDR3: TGTGCCACCAGCAGAGGTGGGACAGGGAGGGACACTGAAGCTTTCTTT.

V gene TRBV20-1 combines with J gene TRBJ1-1, with TRBD1 matching over 8 bases. V trimming: 6 bases; J trimming: 6 bases; junction bases outside the gene matches: 3. The CDR3 contains 11 residues. Germline assignment: CDR1 DFQATT and CDR2 SNEGSKA (reference sequence). The CDR3 DNA is TGCAGTGCCCCGACAGGGGCTGAAGCTTTCTTT. Translating gives CSAPTGAEAFF.

This sequence joins TRBV6-1 and TRBJ2-7; 9 bases match TRBD1. V lost 3 bases to trimming and J lost 3 bases; unmatched junction nucleotides: 6. CDR3 size: 15 residues. The V gene's germline CDR1 is MNHNS and CDR2 SASEGT. CDR3 DNA: TGTGCCAGCAGTGAGCAACAGGGGGCGGTCTACGAGCAGTACTTC. Translating it yields CASSEQQGAVYEQYF.

The V gene is TRBV7-2, the J gene TRBJ1-1; TRBD1 might be the D (6 bases). The CDR3 extends over 13 amino acids. Trimming stripped 4 bases from V and 0 bases from J, with 6 bases between. CDR1 and CDR2 (germline): SGHTA, FQGNSA. The CDR3 is CASSSGVNTEAFF. CDR3 bases: TGTGCCAGCAGCTCAGGGGTGAACACTGAAGCTTTCTTT.

The CDR3 bases are TGTGCCTGGAGCGAAACGAACAGGGAATTTACTGAAGCTTTCTTT. Amino acids: CAWSETNREFTEAFF. The gene calls are TRBV30 and TRBJ1-1; D may be TRBD1 (6 bases). The germline V gene has CDR1 GTSNPN and CDR2 SVGIG (reference sequence). This CDR3 region has 15 residues. V was trimmed by 3 bases and J by 5 bases, leaving 19 bases between them.